Listed below are T cell receptor beta chains from one sample, sequenced in a study of shared clonotypes between healthy human individuals. Profiling relied on immunoSEQ multiplex PCR, and the TCRdb table lists in-frame clones only, not all of them. The sample lists 2 million to 3 million clones, roughly 93% occurring once. Sequenced input: naive CD4+ T cells from PBMCs. Every receptor here comes from a man younger than 30 in good health. Some clones in this sample may be carry-over from other donors' samples. Both conserved end residues are part of each CDR3. D genes are given only for firm matches. Size is omitted from some rows. Given values are once, few, many or a class for expanded clones.

cdr3_nt cdr3_aa d_call clone_size j_call v_call
TGTGCTAGTGGCCCTGGACTAGCGGGCTACAATGAGCAGTTCTTC CASGPGLAGYNEQFF TRBD2 NA TRBJ2-1 TRBV12-5
TGTGCCAGCAGCTCACAGGGGCCCGGGGAGCTGTTTTTT CASSSQGPGELFF TRBD1 NA TRBJ2-2 TRBV7-9
TGTGCCAGCAGGAGCGGAGGAGTAACCTACGAGCAGTACTTC CASRSGGVTYEQYF NA NA TRBJ2-7 TRBV6-1
TGTGCCAGCAGCCCCGCGGACTTCTCCTACAATGAGCAGTTCTTC CASSPADFSYNEQFF NA NA TRBJ2-1 TRBV9
TGTGCCAGCTCACCAGGGAGTCGGTCCTACGAGCAGTACTTC CASSPGSRSYEQYF NA NA TRBJ2-7 TRBV18
TGTGCCAGCAGCTTAGGCGGGAGTGGTTCGACAGATACGCAGTATTTT CASSLGGSGSTDTQYF TRBD2 NA TRBJ2-3 TRBV11-3
TGCGCCAGCAGCGCCGGACTAGCGGGCTCCTACGAGCAGTACTTC CASSAGLAGSYEQYF TRBD2 NA TRBJ2-7 TRBV10-1
TGTGCCAGTAGTATCGACCAAGAGACCCAGTACTTC CASSIDQETQYF NA NA TRBJ2-5 TRBV19
TGTGCCAGCAGCGCCCCGCAGGGGGGTGGTACAGATACGCAGTATTTT CASSAPQGGGTDTQYF NA NA TRBJ2-3 TRBV7-2
TGTGCCAGCAGTTACCGGACAGGGGGCAAAGCTTTCTTT CASSYRTGGKAFF TRBD1 NA TRBJ1-1 TRBV6-5
TGTGCCAGTAGTATAGATGGCAGCCAAGAGACCCAGTACTTC CASSIDGSQETQYF NA NA TRBJ2-5 TRBV19
TGTGCCTGGAGTGTCCAGGGCCGCTGGGGCTACACCTTC CAWSVQGRWGYTF NA NA TRBJ1-2 TRBV30
TGTGCCAGCAGGGACAGTATTGTCACTGAAGCTTTCTTT CASRDSIVTEAFF NA few TRBJ1-1 TRBV2
TGCGCCAGCAGCGCCGAACCTAGCTACTCCTACGAGCAGTACTTC CASSAEPSYSYEQYF NA NA TRBJ2-7 TRBV5-1
TGTGCCAGCAGTGGACAGCCGAATTCACCCCTCCACTTT CASSGQPNSPLHF NA NA TRBJ1-6 TRBV28
TGTGCCAGCAGACAGGGACAGGGAATTTATGGCTACACCTTC CASRQGQGIYGYTF TRBD1 NA TRBJ1-2 TRBV27
TGTGCCAGCAGTTCTACATACACAACTAATGAAAAACTGTTTTTT CASSSTYTTNEKLFF NA NA TRBJ1-4 TRBV28
TGCGCCAGCAGCTTGGATGCGAACACTGAAGCTTTCTTT CASSLDANTEAFF NA NA TRBJ1-1 TRBV5-1
TGTGCCAGCAGCTTACAGGGGACAGATACGCAGTATTTT CASSLQGTDTQYF NA NA TRBJ2-3 TRBV7-2
TGTGCCAGCAGTGCATTGGTCCTTGGGGGTGCGGCAGATACGCAGTATTTT CASSALVLGGAADTQYF NA NA TRBJ2-3 TRBV27
TGCAGCGTTGAAGCAGGTCCCCTCTACGAGCAGTACTTC CSVEAGPLYEQYF NA NA TRBJ2-7 TRBV29-1
TGTGCCAGCAGCCAACCAGGGATAAACTATGGCTACACCTTC CASSQPGINYGYTF NA NA TRBJ1-2 TRBV16
TGTGCCAGCAGCTTAGGATTTAGCGGGGAGCTGTTTTTT CASSLGFSGELFF NA NA TRBJ2-2 TRBV11-3
TGTGCCAGCAGCTTAGGGGCCAGGCAAGAGACCCAGTACTTC CASSLGARQETQYF NA NA TRBJ2-5 TRBV7-2
TGTGCCAGCAGCTTGGCCGGGGAGGGTAACTATGGCTACACCTTC CASSLAGEGNYGYTF NA NA TRBJ1-2 TRBV5-6
TGTGCCAGCTCCTTCGGACAGAGCACAGATACGCAGTATTTT CASSFGQSTDTQYF NA NA TRBJ2-3 TRBV11-2
TGTGCCAGTAGTAAGGGGGGTAATCGGAATGAGCAGTTCTTC CASSKGGNRNEQFF NA NA TRBJ2-1 TRBV19
TGCGCCAGCACCATACGATCGGGGACCTCTAGCACAGATACGCAGTATTTT CASTIRSGTSSTDTQYF NA NA TRBJ2-3 TRBV5-1
TGTGCCACCAGCAGAGACAGGGCAAGAGGGAGCACAGATACGCAGTATTTT CATSRDRARGSTDTQYF NA once TRBJ2-3 TRBV15
TGCGCCAGCAGTGAGGGACGCCTGAACACTGAAGCTTTCTTT CASSEGRLNTEAFF NA NA TRBJ1-1 TRBV10-2
TGTGCCAGCAGCTTATGGGGCACTCGTGGGCAGCTTGGAGAGACCCAGTACTTC CASSLWGTRGQLGETQYF NA NA TRBJ2-5 TRBV7-2
TGCGCCAGCAGCCAACAGGGGGGCGGTGAGCAGTACTTC CASSQQGGGEQYF NA NA TRBJ2-7 TRBV4-3
TGTGCCAGCTCAGGGACAGGGATAGGTGAGCAGTTCTTC CASSGTGIGEQFF TRBD1 NA TRBJ2-1 TRBV18
TGTGCCATCAGCGAGGCGCAGGCTGGACAGAGCCAATTTAGGGTCACTGAAGCTTTCTTT CAISEAQAGQSQFRVTEAFF NA NA TRBJ1-1 TRBV10-3
TGTGCCAGCAGTCGCAGCCGGGGTGACACAGATACGCAGTATTTT CASSRSRGDTDTQYF NA NA TRBJ2-3 TRBV28
TGCGCCAGCAGTCAACCCGAGGTGGCAGGGAAGGCCTACGAGCAGTACTTC CASSQPEVAGKAYEQYF NA NA TRBJ2-7 TRBV23-1
TGTGCCAGCCGACTAGGGGCCTACGAGCAGTACTTC CASRLGAYEQYF NA once TRBJ2-7 TRBV6-1
TGCGCCAGCAGCCAAGAAGCGACTCCTTTGAACGGGGAGCTGTTTTTT CASSQEATPLNGELFF NA NA TRBJ2-2 TRBV4-3
TGTGCCAGCAGCTTGGGAACCCAGAGCGACAATGAGCAGTTCTTC CASSLGTQSDNEQFF NA NA TRBJ2-1 TRBV7-6
TGTGCCAGCAGCCCCCCGACAGGGGCGGTAGATACGCAGTATTTT CASSPPTGAVDTQYF TRBD1 NA TRBJ2-3 TRBV28
TGTGCCAGCAGTTGGGACAGGGCTTATGGCTACACCTTC CASSWDRAYGYTF TRBD1 NA TRBJ1-2 TRBV5-6
TGTGCCAGCAGCCCGAGGACAGGAGGGCAGCCCCAGCATTTT CASSPRTGGQPQHF TRBD1 NA TRBJ1-5 TRBV7-2
TGTGCCAGCAGTTTGATCCCAACCAGCAATCAGCCCCAGCATTTT CASSLIPTSNQPQHF NA NA TRBJ1-5 TRBV27
TGTGCCAGCAGTGTTATCGGGGAAACTAGCGGGACCCACAATGAGCAGTTCTTC CASSVIGETSGTHNEQFF TRBD2 NA TRBJ2-1 TRBV27
TGTGCCAGCAGCCTTCGTCCTTCCGGCACAGATACGCAGTATTTT CASSLRPSGTDTQYF NA NA TRBJ2-3 TRBV9
TGCGCCAGCAGCTCACAGGGAACTATCCCCTCCTACGAGCAGTACTTC CASSSQGTIPSYEQYF NA NA TRBJ2-7 TRBV5-1
TGCGCCAGCAGCCCCCCGACAGGGATTCTTGACGAGCAGTACTTC CASSPPTGILDEQYF TRBD1 NA TRBJ2-7 TRBV5-1
TGTGCCAGCAGCTCTTGGGGTTCGGGTCAGCCCCAGCATTTT CASSSWGSGQPQHF NA NA TRBJ1-5 TRBV5-4
TGTGCCAGCAGTGAATCCGGCCGAGGACAGTACTATGGCTACACCTTC CASSESGRGQYYGYTF NA NA TRBJ1-2 TRBV25-1
TGTGCCAGCTCATCGTTCGGGGGTGGCAATGAGCAGTTCTTC CASSSFGGGNEQFF NA NA TRBJ2-1 TRBV18
TGCGCCAGCAGCTCAATGACAGGGACCGGGGCCAACGTCCTGACTTTC CASSSMTGTGANVLTF TRBD1 NA TRBJ2-6 TRBV5-1
TGTGCCAGCAGCTTCCGTTCCCCCGGGAAAGCCTACGAGCAGTACTTC CASSFRSPGKAYEQYF NA NA TRBJ2-7 TRBV5-6
TGCGCCAGCAGCTTAGCCACCTCGAGGAACACTGAAGCTTTCTTT CASSLATSRNTEAFF NA NA TRBJ1-1 TRBV5-1
TGTGCCAGCAGCGAACAGGCCTCTGGGGCCAACGTCCTGACTTTC CASSEQASGANVLTF NA NA TRBJ2-6 TRBV9
TGTGCCAGCAGCGGGGGAGGACCCCGCGGGGATGAGCAGTTCTTC CASSGGGPRGDEQFF NA NA TRBJ2-1 TRBV21-1
TGTGCCAGCAGTGAAAGCATGTCCTATTATGGCTACACCTTC CASSESMSYYGYTF NA NA TRBJ1-2 TRBV6-1
TGTGCCAGCAGTTACTCCCGGGACGGTTATGGCTACACCTTC CASSYSRDGYGYTF NA NA TRBJ1-2 TRBV6-5
TGCGCCAGCAGCTTGGGGGCAGGGCGAGAAAAACTGTTTTTT CASSLGAGREKLFF NA NA TRBJ1-4 TRBV5-1
TGTGCCAGCAGTTACGCGACGGGGTTGTATGGCTACACCTTC CASSYATGLYGYTF NA few TRBJ1-2 TRBV6-5
TGTGCCAGCAGTCTGGGAGGGCCCGGGGAAGCTTTCTTT CASSLGGPGEAFF NA NA TRBJ1-1 TRBV28